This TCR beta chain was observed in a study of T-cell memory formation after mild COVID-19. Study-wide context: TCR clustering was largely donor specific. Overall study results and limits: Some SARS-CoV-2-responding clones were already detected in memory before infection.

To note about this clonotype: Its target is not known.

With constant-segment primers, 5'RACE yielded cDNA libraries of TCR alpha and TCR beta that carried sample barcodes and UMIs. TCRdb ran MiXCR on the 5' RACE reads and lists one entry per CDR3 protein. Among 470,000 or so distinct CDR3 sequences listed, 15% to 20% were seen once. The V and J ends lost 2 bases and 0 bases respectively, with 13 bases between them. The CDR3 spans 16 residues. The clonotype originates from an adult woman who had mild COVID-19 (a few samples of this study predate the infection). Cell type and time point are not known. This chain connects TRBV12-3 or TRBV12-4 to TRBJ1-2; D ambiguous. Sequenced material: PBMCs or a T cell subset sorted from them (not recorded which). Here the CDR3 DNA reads TGTGCCAGCAGTTTATTCAGGTCGAGTCCTAACTATGGCTACACCTTC. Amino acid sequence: CASSLFRSSPNYGYTF.